This is a list of T cell receptor beta chains from one sample in a study of blood T cells in healthy people across ages. TCRdb passed the 5' RACE reads through MiXCR, listing each CDR3 protein once. Of hundreds of thousands of distinct CDR3 sequences listed, around 31% are singletons. The sequenced sample was blood. The receptors shown here come from a woman older than 75 in good health. Both conserved end residues are part of each CDR3. A D gene is named only where the DNA matches it firmly. The size field is filled for only some rows; it gives once, few, many or a size class.

CDR3nt: TGTGCCAGCAGCCAAGGCGGGACTAGCGGGAGAAATGAGCAGTTCTTC; CDR3aa: CASSQGGTSGRNEQFF; abundance: .; d_gene: TRBD2; v_gene: TRBV4-2; j_gene: TRBJ2-1
CDR3nt: TGTGCCAGCAGTTACGCGGGCCTGGAGGGGAGGACTGAAGCTTTCTTT; CDR3aa: CASSYAGLEGRTEAFF; abundance: .; d_gene: .; v_gene: TRBV6-2/TRBV6-3; j_gene: TRBJ1-1
CDR3nt: TGTGCCTGGAGCCTGGGGAGGGGGGGGGCCCTTTTGGCCAAAAACATTCAGTACTTC; CDR3aa: CAWSLGRGGALLAKNIQYF; abundance: .; d_gene: .; v_gene: TRBV30; j_gene: TRBJ2-4
CDR3nt: TGTGCCACCAGCAGAGAAGTTCAGGGAACCGGGGCCAACGTCCTGACTTTC; CDR3aa: CATSREVQGTGANVLTF; abundance: many; d_gene: .; v_gene: TRBV15; j_gene: TRBJ2-6
CDR3nt: TGTGCCACCGCGCGGGGCCTTAATGAAAAACTGTTTTTT; CDR3aa: CATARGLNEKLFF; abundance: .; d_gene: .; v_gene: TRBV7-2; j_gene: TRBJ1-4
CDR3nt: TGTGCCACCCAGACAGACAGATACTACGAGCAGTACTTC; CDR3aa: CATQTDRYYEQYF; abundance: many; d_gene: .; v_gene: TRBV2; j_gene: TRBJ2-7
CDR3nt: TGTGCCAGCAGCTTAGTGCGGGGGGGCCGAGTAGATACGCAGTATTTT; CDR3aa: CASSLVRGGRVDTQYF; abundance: .; d_gene: TRBD2; v_gene: TRBV7-2; j_gene: TRBJ2-3
CDR3nt: TGCAGTGCCCACGGACTAGCGGGGGGCGGAAATGAGCAGTTCTTC; CDR3aa: CSAHGLAGGGNEQFF; abundance: .; d_gene: TRBD2; v_gene: TRBV20-1; j_gene: TRBJ2-1
CDR3nt: TGTGCCAGCAGTTTAAAAACTAGCGGGGCCTACGAGCAGTACTTC; CDR3aa: CASSLKTSGAYEQYF; abundance: many; d_gene: TRBD2; v_gene: TRBV27; j_gene: TRBJ2-7
CDR3nt: TGCAGTGCTAGTTCGGCAGGTTCAAGCAATCAGCCCCAGCATTTT; CDR3aa: CSASSAGSSNQPQHF; abundance: .; d_gene: .; v_gene: TRBV20-1; j_gene: TRBJ1-5
CDR3nt: TGTGCCTGGAGTGGGACAGGGAATCAGCCCCAGCATTTT; CDR3aa: CAWSGTGNQPQHF; abundance: few; d_gene: TRBD1; v_gene: TRBV30; j_gene: TRBJ1-5
CDR3nt: TGTGCCAGCAGTTACACCCAAGCATACGAGCAGTACTTC; CDR3aa: CASSYTQAYEQYF; abundance: many; d_gene: .; v_gene: TRBV6-6; j_gene: TRBJ2-7
CDR3nt: TGTGCCGGCAGTTACTCCACGACCTCTGGGGCCAACGTCCTGACTTTC; CDR3aa: CAGSYSTTSGANVLTF; abundance: .; d_gene: .; v_gene: TRBV6-6; j_gene: TRBJ2-6
CDR3nt: TGCGCCAGCAGCTTGGGGACTAGCGGGGGTTACAATGAGCAGTACTTC; CDR3aa: CASSLGTSGGYNEQYF; abundance: .; d_gene: TRBD2; v_gene: TRBV5-1; j_gene: TRBJ2-7
CDR3nt: TGTGCCAGCAGCGGTCATCACGGGGGCACTGAAGCTTTCTTT; CDR3aa: CASSGHHGGTEAFF; abundance: few; d_gene: .; v_gene: TRBV9; j_gene: TRBJ1-1
CDR3nt: TGTGCCAGCAGCGTAGTCTCGGAAAATGAGCAGTTCTTC; CDR3aa: CASSVVSENEQFF; abundance: many; d_gene: .; v_gene: TRBV9; j_gene: TRBJ2-1
CDR3nt: TGTGCCAGCAGCTATCTTCAGGGCGAGCAGTTCTTC; CDR3aa: CASSYLQGEQFF; abundance: .; d_gene: .; v_gene: TRBV7-9; j_gene: TRBJ2-1
CDR3nt: TGCAGGGCTGGCCTCTTAGGGGCCGAGCAGTACTTC; CDR3aa: CRAGLLGAEQYF; abundance: .; d_gene: .; v_gene: TRBV20-1; j_gene: TRBJ2-7
CDR3nt: TGCAGTGCTAGAGATGCAGGGGGCTTTAATTCACCCCTCCACTTT; CDR3aa: CSARDAGGFNSPLHF; abundance: few; d_gene: TRBD1; v_gene: TRBV20-1; j_gene: TRBJ1-6
CDR3nt: TGTGCCAGCAGCAAATCGCCAGGAGCGTACTTC; CDR3aa: CASSKSPGAYF; abundance: .; d_gene: .; v_gene: TRBV21-1; j_gene: TRBJ2-5
CDR3nt: TGTGCCAGCAGCTTCTCAGTAGGAGACAGGGACTATGGCTACACCTTC; CDR3aa: CASSFSVGDRDYGYTF; abundance: many; d_gene: TRBD1; v_gene: TRBV7-2; j_gene: TRBJ1-2
CDR3nt: TGTGCCAGCAGCGATAACAGGGGGCCCAATCAGCCCCAGCATTTT; CDR3aa: CASSDNRGPNQPQHF; abundance: .; d_gene: TRBD1; v_gene: TRBV12-3/TRBV12-4; j_gene: TRBJ1-5
CDR3nt: TGCAGCGTTGTTGATCCATTCGAGCAGTACTTC; CDR3aa: CSVVDPFEQYF; abundance: many; d_gene: .; v_gene: TRBV29-1; j_gene: TRBJ2-7
CDR3nt: TGTGCCAGCAGCTTGACCCGGGACAGGGGGCGCCATGAGACCCAGTACTTC; CDR3aa: CASSLTRDRGRHETQYF; abundance: .; d_gene: TRBD1; v_gene: TRBV7-7; j_gene: TRBJ2-5
CDR3nt: TGTGCCAGCAGTGCGAGCGGGAGGACGAATGAGCAGTTCTTC; CDR3aa: CASSASGRTNEQFF; abundance: .; d_gene: TRBD2; v_gene: TRBV6-5; j_gene: TRBJ2-1
CDR3nt: TGCGCCAGCAGCTTCCAGGGAAGAGGGGAGACCCAGTACTTC; CDR3aa: CASSFQGRGETQYF; abundance: many; d_gene: .; v_gene: TRBV5-1; j_gene: TRBJ2-5
CDR3nt: TGCAGCGTTGAACCGACAGGGAATGAGCAGTTCTTC; CDR3aa: CSVEPTGNEQFF; abundance: many; d_gene: TRBD1; v_gene: TRBV29-1; j_gene: TRBJ2-1
CDR3nt: TGTGCCAGCAGCTTAGGGCCGGGACAAAGCACAGATACGCAGTATTTT; CDR3aa: CASSLGPGQSTDTQYF; abundance: many; d_gene: .; v_gene: TRBV7-2; j_gene: TRBJ2-3
CDR3nt: TGCAGTGCTAGAGGTTTTGGGAGCAATCAGCTCCAGCATTTT; CDR3aa: CSARGFGSNQLQHF; abundance: .; d_gene: .; v_gene: TRBV20-1; j_gene: TRBJ1-5
CDR3nt: TGTGCCAGCAGGGAGGACGGGTGGGATGGCTACACCTTC; CDR3aa: CASREDGWDGYTF; abundance: few; d_gene: .; v_gene: TRBV6-5; j_gene: TRBJ1-2
CDR3nt: TGTGCCAGCAGCTTACGGCCAGGAAGAAATGAAAAACTGTTTTTT; CDR3aa: CASSLRPGRNEKLFF; abundance: .; d_gene: .; v_gene: TRBV7-8; j_gene: TRBJ1-4
CDR3nt: TGTGCCACCAGCAGAGATTATAGCAATCAGCCCCAGCATTTT; CDR3aa: CATSRDYSNQPQHF; abundance: few; d_gene: .; v_gene: TRBV15; j_gene: TRBJ1-5
CDR3nt: TGTGCCAGCAGCAGAGCGGGGGGGACCTACGAGCAGTACTTC; CDR3aa: CASSRAGGTYEQYF; abundance: many; d_gene: TRBD2; v_gene: TRBV12-3/TRBV12-4; j_gene: TRBJ2-7
CDR3nt: TGTGCCAGCAACTGGCGGGGACAGTCCATAGATACGCAGTATTTT; CDR3aa: CASNWRGQSIDTQYF; abundance: .; d_gene: .; v_gene: TRBV5-6; j_gene: TRBJ2-3
CDR3nt: TGCAGTGCTACCCTAAAGGGACAGGCCACAGATACGCAGTATTTT; CDR3aa: CSATLKGQATDTQYF; abundance: once; d_gene: TRBD1; v_gene: TRBV20-1; j_gene: TRBJ2-3
CDR3nt: TGTGTCAGCACTTTTAGCGGGATCCAGGACACGCAGTATTTT; CDR3aa: CVSTFSGIQDTQYF; abundance: .; d_gene: TRBD2; v_gene: TRBV28; j_gene: TRBJ2-3
CDR3nt: TGTGCCAGCAGCTTAGAAGGACAGAGCTATCTAACCTACGAGCAGTACTTC; CDR3aa: CASSLEGQSYLTYEQYF; abundance: many; d_gene: .; v_gene: TRBV13; j_gene: TRBJ2-7
CDR3nt: TGTGCCAGCAAAGGGTTGGAATATAGCAATCAGCCCCAGCATTTT; CDR3aa: CASKGLEYSNQPQHF; abundance: .; d_gene: .; v_gene: TRBV2; j_gene: TRBJ1-5
CDR3nt: TGCGCCAGCAGCTCTGGTGCTAGCGGGGTTTCAGATACGCAGTATTTT; CDR3aa: CASSSGASGVSDTQYF; abundance: .; d_gene: TRBD2; v_gene: TRBV4-1; j_gene: TRBJ2-3
CDR3nt: TGCAGTGCGCAATCCAGGGGAACCGGGGAGCTGTTTTTT; CDR3aa: CSAQSRGTGELFF; abundance: few; d_gene: .; v_gene: TRBV20-1; j_gene: TRBJ2-2
CDR3nt: TGTGCCAGCAGTTTCGGGGGAAACTATGGCTACACCTTC; CDR3aa: CASSFGGNYGYTF; abundance: many; d_gene: .; v_gene: TRBV27; j_gene: TRBJ1-2
CDR3nt: TGTGCCAGCAGTATCATAGGGGGGACCTACAATGAGCAGTTCTTC; CDR3aa: CASSIIGGTYNEQFF; abundance: many; d_gene: .; v_gene: TRBV6-6; j_gene: TRBJ2-1
CDR3nt: TGTGCCTGGAGTGTACGATCGGGGGAGACCCAGTACTTC; CDR3aa: CAWSVRSGETQYF; abundance: .; d_gene: .; v_gene: TRBV30; j_gene: TRBJ2-5
CDR3nt: TGTGCCAGCAGGCCCTTGACTAGCGGTTCCTACGAGCAGTACTTC; CDR3aa: CASRPLTSGSYEQYF; abundance: many; d_gene: TRBD2; v_gene: TRBV6-5; j_gene: TRBJ2-7
CDR3nt: TGCAGTGCCGGGACAGGGAAAAGCAACTATGGCTACACCTTC; CDR3aa: CSAGTGKSNYGYTF; abundance: many; d_gene: TRBD1; v_gene: TRBV20-1; j_gene: TRBJ1-2
CDR3nt: TGTGCCAGCAGCCCCAGACAGGGAAGCAATCAGCCCCAGCATTTT; CDR3aa: CASSPRQGSNQPQHF; abundance: many; d_gene: TRBD1; v_gene: TRBV6-5; j_gene: TRBJ1-5
CDR3nt: TGTGCCAGCAGGGACGTCAGGGGTACGCAGTATTTT; CDR3aa: CASRDVRGTQYF; abundance: many; d_gene: .; v_gene: TRBV6-5; j_gene: TRBJ2-3
CDR3nt: TGCAGTGCCGCGGGACTAGCGGGGGGTTACAATGAGCAGTTCTTC; CDR3aa: CSAAGLAGGYNEQFF; abundance: many; d_gene: TRBD2; v_gene: TRBV20-1; j_gene: TRBJ2-1
CDR3nt: TGTGCCAGCAGTTTAGCAAAGGGTCGGCAGCCCCAGCATTTT; CDR3aa: CASSLAKGRQPQHF; abundance: many; d_gene: .; v_gene: TRBV12-3/TRBV12-4; j_gene: TRBJ1-5
CDR3nt: TGTGCCAGCCAACGATGGGTGACGGAGACCCAGTACTTC; CDR3aa: CASQRWVTETQYF; abundance: .; d_gene: .; v_gene: TRBV2; j_gene: TRBJ2-5
CDR3nt: TGCAGTGCCCCGGCTGGGACGCAGGAGCCCCAGTACTTC; CDR3aa: CSAPAGTQEPQYF; abundance: .; d_gene: .; v_gene: TRBV20-1; j_gene: TRBJ2-5
CDR3nt: TGTGCCAGCAGCCCCTCGGCGGGAGTGGAGGGTGGAGATACGCAGTATTTT; CDR3aa: CASSPSAGVEGGDTQYF; abundance: .; d_gene: TRBD2; v_gene: TRBV7-2; j_gene: TRBJ2-3
CDR3nt: TGTGCCAGCAGCTTAGGGGTCGGGGGGAACTACAATGAGCAGTTCTTC; CDR3aa: CASSLGVGGNYNEQFF; abundance: many; d_gene: TRBD2; v_gene: TRBV7-2; j_gene: TRBJ2-1